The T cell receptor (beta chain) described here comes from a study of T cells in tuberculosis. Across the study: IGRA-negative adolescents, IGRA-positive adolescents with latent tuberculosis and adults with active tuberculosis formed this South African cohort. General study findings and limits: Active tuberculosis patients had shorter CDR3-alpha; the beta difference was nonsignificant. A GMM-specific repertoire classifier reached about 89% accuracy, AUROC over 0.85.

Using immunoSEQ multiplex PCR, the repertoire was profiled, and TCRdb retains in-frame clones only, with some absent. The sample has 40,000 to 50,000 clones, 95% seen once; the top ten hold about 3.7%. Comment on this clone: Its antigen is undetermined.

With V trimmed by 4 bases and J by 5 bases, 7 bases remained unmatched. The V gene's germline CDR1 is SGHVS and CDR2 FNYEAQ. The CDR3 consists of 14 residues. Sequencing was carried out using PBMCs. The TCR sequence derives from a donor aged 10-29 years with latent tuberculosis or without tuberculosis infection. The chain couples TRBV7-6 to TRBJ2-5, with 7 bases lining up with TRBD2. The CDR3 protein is CASSYVGGVETQYF. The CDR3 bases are TGTGCCAGCAGCTATGTGGGGGGGGTGGAGACCCAGTACTTC. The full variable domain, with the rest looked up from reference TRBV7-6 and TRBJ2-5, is GAGVSQSPRYKVTKRGQDVALRCDPISGHVSLYWYRQALGQGPEFLTYFNYEAQQDKSGLPNDRFSAERPEGSISTLTIQRTEQRDSAMYRCASSYVGGVETQYFGPGTRLLVL.